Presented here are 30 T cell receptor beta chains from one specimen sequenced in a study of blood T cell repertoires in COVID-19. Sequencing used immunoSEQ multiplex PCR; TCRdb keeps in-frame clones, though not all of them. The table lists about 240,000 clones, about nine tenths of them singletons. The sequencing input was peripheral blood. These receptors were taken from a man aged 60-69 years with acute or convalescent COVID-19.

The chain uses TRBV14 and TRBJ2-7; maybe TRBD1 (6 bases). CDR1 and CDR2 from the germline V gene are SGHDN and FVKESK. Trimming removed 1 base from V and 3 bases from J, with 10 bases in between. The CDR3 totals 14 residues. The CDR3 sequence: CASSQVGRGYEQYF. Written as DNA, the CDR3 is TGTGCCAGCAGCCAAGTTGGCAGGGGCTACGAGCAGTACTTC.

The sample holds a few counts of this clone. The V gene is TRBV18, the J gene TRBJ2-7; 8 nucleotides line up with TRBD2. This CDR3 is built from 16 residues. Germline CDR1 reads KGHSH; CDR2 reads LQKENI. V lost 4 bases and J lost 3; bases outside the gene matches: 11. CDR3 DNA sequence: TGTGCCAGCTCACTGTCAGCGACTAGCGACCACTACGAGCAGTACTTC. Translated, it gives CASSLSATSDHYEQYF.

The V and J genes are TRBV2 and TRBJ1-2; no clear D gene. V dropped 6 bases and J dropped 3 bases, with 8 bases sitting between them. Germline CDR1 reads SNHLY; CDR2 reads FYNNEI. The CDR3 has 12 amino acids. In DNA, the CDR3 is TGTGCCAGCAGCCCCTCCCACTATGGCTACACCTTC. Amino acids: CASSPSHYGYTF.

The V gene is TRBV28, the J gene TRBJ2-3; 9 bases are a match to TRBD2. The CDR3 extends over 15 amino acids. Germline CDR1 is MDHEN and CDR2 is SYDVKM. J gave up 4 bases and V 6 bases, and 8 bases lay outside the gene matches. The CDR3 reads CASSFSGSRADTQYF. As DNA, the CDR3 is TGTGCCAGCAGCTTTAGCGGGAGTAGGGCAGATACGCAGTATTTT.

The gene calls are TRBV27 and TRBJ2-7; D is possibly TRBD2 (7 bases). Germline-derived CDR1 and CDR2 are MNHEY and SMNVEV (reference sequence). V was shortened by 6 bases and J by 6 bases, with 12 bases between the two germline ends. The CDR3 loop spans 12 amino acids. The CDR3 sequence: CASRRGEGEQYF. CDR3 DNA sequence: TGTGCCAGCAGGAGGGGGGAGGGCGAGCAGTACTTC.

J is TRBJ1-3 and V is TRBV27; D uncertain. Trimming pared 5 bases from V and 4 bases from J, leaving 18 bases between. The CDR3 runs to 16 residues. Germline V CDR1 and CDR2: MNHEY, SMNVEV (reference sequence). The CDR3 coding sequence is TGTGCCAGCAGTCTCGACGGCCGCGGGATAGGAAACACCATATATTTT. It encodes CASSLDGRGIGNTIYF.

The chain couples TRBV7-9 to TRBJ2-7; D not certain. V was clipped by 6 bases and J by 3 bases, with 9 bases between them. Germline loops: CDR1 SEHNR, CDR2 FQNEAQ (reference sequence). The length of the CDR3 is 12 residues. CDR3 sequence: CASSFVSYEQYF. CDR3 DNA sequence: TGTGCCAGCAGTTTCGTTAGCTACGAGCAGTACTTC.

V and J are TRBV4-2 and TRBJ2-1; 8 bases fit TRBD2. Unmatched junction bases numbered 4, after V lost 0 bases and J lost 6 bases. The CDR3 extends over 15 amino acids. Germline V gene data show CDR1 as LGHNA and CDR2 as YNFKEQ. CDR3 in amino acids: CASSQDILAVNEQFF. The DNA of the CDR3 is TGTGCCAGCAGCCAAGACATACTAGCGGTCAATGAGCAGTTCTTC.

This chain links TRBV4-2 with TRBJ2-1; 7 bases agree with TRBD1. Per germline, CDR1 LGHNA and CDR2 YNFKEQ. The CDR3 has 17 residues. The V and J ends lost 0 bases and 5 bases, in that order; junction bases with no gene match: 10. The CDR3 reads CASSQEGPGQPNNEQFF. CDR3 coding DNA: TGTGCCAGCAGCCAAGAGGGGCCGGGACAGCCTAACAATGAGCAGTTCTTC.

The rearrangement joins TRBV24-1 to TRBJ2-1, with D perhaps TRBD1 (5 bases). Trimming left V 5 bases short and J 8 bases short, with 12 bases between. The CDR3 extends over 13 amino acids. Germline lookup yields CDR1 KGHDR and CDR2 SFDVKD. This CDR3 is CATSVREVDEQFF. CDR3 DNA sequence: TGTGCCACCAGTGTCAGGGAAGTGGATGAGCAGTTCTTC.

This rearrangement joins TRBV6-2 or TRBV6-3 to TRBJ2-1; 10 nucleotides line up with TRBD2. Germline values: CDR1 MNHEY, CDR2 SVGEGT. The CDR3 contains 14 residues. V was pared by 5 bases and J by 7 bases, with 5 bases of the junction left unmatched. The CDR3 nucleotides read TGTGCCAGCAGTGATACTAGCGGGGCTAATGAGCAGTTCTTC. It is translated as CASSDTSGANEQFF.

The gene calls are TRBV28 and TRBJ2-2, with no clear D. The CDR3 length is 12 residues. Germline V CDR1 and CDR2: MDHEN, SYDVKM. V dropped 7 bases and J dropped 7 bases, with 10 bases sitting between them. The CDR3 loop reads CASTTSVGELFF. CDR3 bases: TGTGCCAGCACTACGTCGGTCGGGGAGCTGTTTTTT.

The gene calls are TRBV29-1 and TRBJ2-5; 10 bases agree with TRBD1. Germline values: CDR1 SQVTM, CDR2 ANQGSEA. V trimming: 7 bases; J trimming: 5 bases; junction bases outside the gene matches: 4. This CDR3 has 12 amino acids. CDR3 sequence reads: CSGGQGKETQYF. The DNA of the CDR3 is TGCAGCGGGGGACAGGGGAAGGAGACCCAGTACTTC.

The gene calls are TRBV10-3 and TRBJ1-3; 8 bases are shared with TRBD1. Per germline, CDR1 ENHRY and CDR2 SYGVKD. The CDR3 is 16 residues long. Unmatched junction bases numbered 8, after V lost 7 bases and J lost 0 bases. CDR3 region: CAITPGTGGSGNTIYF. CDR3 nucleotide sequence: TGTGCCATCACTCCCGGGACAGGAGGCTCTGGAAACACCATATATTTT.

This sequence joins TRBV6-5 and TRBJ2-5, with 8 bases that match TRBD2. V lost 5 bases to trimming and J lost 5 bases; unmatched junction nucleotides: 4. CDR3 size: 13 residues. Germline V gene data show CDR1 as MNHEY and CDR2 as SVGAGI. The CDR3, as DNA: TGTGCCAGCAGTCGGGAGGGCCGGGAGACCCAGTACTTC. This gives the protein CASSREGRETQYF.

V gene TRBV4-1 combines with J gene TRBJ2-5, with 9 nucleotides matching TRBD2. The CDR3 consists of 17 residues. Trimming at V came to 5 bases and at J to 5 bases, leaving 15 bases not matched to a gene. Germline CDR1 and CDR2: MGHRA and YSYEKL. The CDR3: CASSAHWTREGRETQYF. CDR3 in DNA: TGCGCCAGCAGCGCCCACTGGACGCGGGAGGGCCGGGAGACCCAGTACTTC.

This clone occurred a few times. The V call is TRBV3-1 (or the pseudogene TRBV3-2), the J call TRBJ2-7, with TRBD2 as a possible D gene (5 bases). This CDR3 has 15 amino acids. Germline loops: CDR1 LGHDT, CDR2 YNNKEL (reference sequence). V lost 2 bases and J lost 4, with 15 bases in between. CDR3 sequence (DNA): TGTGCCAGCAGCCAAAACCCCGGGATCAAATACGAGCAGTACTTC. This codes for CASSQNPGIKYEQYF.

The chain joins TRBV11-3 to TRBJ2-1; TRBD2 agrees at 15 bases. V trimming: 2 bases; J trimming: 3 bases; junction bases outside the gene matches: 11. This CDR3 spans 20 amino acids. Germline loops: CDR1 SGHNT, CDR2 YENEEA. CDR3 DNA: TGTGCCAGCAGCTTATACGGACTAGCGGGAGGGTACGGTTTCTACAATGAGCAGTTCTTC. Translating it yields CASSLYGLAGGYGFYNEQFF.

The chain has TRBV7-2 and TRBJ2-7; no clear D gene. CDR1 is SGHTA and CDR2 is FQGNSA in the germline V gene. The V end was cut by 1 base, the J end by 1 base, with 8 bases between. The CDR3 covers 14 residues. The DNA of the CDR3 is TGTGCCAGCAGCTTAGGTTTCATGTCCTACGAGCAGTACTTC. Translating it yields CASSLGFMSYEQYF.

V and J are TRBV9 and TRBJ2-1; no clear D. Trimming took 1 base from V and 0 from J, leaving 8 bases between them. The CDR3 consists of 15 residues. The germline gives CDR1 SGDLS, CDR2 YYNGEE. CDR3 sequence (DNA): TGTGCCAGCAGCGTACTCGTTAGCTCCTACAATGAGCAGTTCTTC. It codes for CASSVLVSSYNEQFF. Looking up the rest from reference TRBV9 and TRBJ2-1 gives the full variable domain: DSGVTQTPKHLITATGQRVTLRCSPRSGDLSVYWYQQSLDQGLQFLIQYYNGEERAKGNILERFSAQQFPDLHSELNLSSLELGDSALYFCASSVLVSSYNEQFFGPGTRLTVL.

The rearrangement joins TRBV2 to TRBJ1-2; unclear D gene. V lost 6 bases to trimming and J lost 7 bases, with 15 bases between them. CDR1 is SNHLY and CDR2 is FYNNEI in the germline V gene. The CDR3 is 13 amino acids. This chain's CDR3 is CASSIALRSGYTF. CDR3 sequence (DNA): TGTGCCAGCAGCATCGCCCTCAGATCTGGCTACACCTTC.

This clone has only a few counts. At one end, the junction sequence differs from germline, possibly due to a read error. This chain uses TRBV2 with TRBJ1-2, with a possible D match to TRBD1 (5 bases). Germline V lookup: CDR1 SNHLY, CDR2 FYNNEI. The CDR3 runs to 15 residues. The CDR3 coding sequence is TGTGCCAGCAGTGAGGGGGGGTTTGACAGCACCCTCCGAGCCTTC. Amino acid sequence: CASSEGGFDSTLRAF. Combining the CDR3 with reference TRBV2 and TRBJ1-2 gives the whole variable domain EPEVTQTPSHQVTQMGQEVILRCVPISNHLYFYWYRQILGQKVEFLVSFYNNEISEKSEIFDDQFSVERPDGSNFTLKIRSTKLEDSAMYFCASSEGGFDSTLRAFGSGTRLTVV.

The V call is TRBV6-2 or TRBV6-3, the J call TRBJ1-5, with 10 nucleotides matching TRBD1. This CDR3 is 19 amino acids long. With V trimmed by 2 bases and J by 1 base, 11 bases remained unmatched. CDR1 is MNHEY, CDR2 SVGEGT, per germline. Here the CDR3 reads CASSYPPGDRGRSNQPQHF. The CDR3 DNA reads TGTGCCAGCAGTTACCCCCCCGGGGACAGGGGTCGGAGCAATCAGCCCCAGCATTTT.

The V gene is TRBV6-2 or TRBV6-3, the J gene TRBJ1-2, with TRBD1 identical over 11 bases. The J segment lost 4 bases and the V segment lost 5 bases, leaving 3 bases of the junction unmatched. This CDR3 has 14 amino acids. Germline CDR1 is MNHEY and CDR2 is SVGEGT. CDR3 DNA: TGTGCCAGCAGTCGGACAGGGGGCTTCTATGGCTACACCTTC. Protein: CASSRTGGFYGYTF.

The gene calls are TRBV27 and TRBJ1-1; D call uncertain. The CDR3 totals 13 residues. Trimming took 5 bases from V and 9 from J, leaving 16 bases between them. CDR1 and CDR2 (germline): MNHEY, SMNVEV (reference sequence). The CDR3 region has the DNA TGTGCCAGCAGTACCGAATTCGACACGCAAGCTTTCTTT. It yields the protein CASSTEFDTQAFF.

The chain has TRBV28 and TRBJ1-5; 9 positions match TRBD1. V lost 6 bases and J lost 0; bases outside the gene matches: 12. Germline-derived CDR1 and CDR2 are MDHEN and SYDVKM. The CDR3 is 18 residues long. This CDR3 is CASRSRGQGVGSNQPQHF. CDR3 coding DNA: TGTGCCAGCAGGTCACGGGGACAGGGTGTCGGTAGCAATCAGCCCCAGCATTTT.

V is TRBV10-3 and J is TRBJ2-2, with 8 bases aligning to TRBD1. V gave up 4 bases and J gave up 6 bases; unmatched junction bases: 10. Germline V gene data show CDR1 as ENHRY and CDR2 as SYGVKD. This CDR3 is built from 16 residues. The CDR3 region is CAISGGQGASPGELFF. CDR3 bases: TGTGCCATCAGTGGCGGGCAGGGGGCTAGCCCCGGGGAGCTGTTTTTT.

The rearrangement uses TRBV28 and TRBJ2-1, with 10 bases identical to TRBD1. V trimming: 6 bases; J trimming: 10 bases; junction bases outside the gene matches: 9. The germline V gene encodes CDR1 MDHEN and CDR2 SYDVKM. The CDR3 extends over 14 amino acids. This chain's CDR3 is CASSPPGQGWEQFF. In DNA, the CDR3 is TGTGCCAGCAGCCCCCCGGGACAGGGGTGGGAGCAGTTCTTC.

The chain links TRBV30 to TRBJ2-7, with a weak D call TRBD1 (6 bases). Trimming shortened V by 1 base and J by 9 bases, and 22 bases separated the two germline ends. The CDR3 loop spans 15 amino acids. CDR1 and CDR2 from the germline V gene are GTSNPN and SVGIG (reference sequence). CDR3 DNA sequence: TGTGCCTGGAGTGGGGCTACAGGGCTCAACCCGGGGCAGTACTTC. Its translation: CAWSGATGLNPGQYF.

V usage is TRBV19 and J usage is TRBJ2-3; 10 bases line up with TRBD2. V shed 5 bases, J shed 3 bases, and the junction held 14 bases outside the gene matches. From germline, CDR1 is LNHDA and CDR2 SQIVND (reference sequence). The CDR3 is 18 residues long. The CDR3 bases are TGTGCCAGTAGTTTAGCCGGGACTAGCGCCGTAAGGACAGATACGCAGTATTTT. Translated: CASSLAGTSAVRTDTQYF.